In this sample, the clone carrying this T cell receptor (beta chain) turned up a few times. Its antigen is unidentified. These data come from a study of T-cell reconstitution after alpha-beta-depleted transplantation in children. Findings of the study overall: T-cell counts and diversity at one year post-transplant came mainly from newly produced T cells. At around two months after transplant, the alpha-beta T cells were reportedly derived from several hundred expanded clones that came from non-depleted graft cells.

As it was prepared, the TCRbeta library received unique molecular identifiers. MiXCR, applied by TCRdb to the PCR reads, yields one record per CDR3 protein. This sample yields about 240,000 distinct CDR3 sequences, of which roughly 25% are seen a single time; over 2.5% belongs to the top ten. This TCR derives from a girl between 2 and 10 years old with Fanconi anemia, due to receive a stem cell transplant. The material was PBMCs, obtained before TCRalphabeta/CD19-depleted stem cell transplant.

The CDR3 here is CSAPRRLAGSSEQYF. CDR3 coding DNA: TGCAGTGCTCCTAGGCGGCTAGCGGGATCTAGCGAGCAGTACTTC. The chain is built from TRBV20-1 and TRBJ2-7; 9 bases line up with TRBD2. The junction had 14 bases not matched to a gene; V was cut back by 5 bases and J by 6 bases. CDR3 length: 15 residues. Germline CDR1 is DFQATT and CDR2 is SNEGSKA (reference sequence).